These T cell receptor beta chains were read from a single sample in a study of post-analysis software for immune sequencing data. From the PCR reads, TCRdb called clonotypes with MiXCR, one entry per CDR3 protein. The table includes about half a million distinct CDR3 sequences, roughly 45% detected once. The material sequenced was blood. These receptor sequences come from a girl under 18 with multiple sclerosis. The CDR3 runs from the conserved cysteine through the conserved F or W. D genes are given only for firm matches.

cdr3_length d_call v_call cdr3_aa
15 TRBD1 TRBV28 CASSSRDRGLYGYTF
15 . TRBV20-1 CSARDILLVSNEQFF
14 . TRBV28 CASSFSGTNQPQHF
16 . TRBV20-1 CSARDLGLSSYNERFF
16 . TRBV14 CASSLAGKLAKNIQYF
12 TRBD1 TRBV20-1 CSARRDSYEQYF
15 . TRBV4-1 CAGSQAGLNPDTQYF
16 . TRBV9 CASSPKNWVGHTEAFF
15 TRBD1 TRBV29-1 CSVRNPGQGPGTQYF
16 . TRBV7-2 CASSLGGKRTSYEQYF
18 . TRBV6-5 CASSYSILRDSGANVLTF
16 . TRBV2 CASSPGVEGPTDTQYF
12 . TRBV3-1 CASSQTGETQYF
19 TRBD2 TRBV5-5 CASSPAGGQGTRPSYEQYF
13 . TRBV29-1 CSVVRGDNNEQFF
15 . TRBV28 CASSYEGESKNIQYF
16 TRBD2 TRBV4-3 CASSQDAGGRALVRYF
13 TRBD1 TRBV28 CASSWGQSNEQFF
13 . TRBV7-2 CASRYRVGGTQYF
15 . TRBV12-5 CASGWGPREGYEQYF
14 TRBD1 TRBV5-1 CASSDQGASAEAFF
15 TRBD2 TRBV7-8 CASSLEGLPQETQYF
13 . TRBV12-3/TRBV12-4 CASRGTFKETQYF
15 TRBD2 TRBV20-1 CSARDSLAGTDTQYF
11 . TRBV24-1 CATMKGMKQYF
16 TRBD2 TRBV18 CASSPGAAGGDNEQFF
18 TRBD1 TRBV28 CASSLSSQGESGLYEQYF
12 . TRBV20-1 CSALRVSYEQYF
11 . TRBV11-3 CASTPNQPQHF
14 TRBD2 TRBV12-3/TRBV12-4 CASSTGTSGSEQCF
14 TRBD2 TRBV6-6 CASSYSGNSYEQYF
13 . TRBV29-1 CSVTGLMNTEAFF
14 . TRBV21-1 CASSKGVTGGGYTF
14 . TRBV7-2 CASSFNRDQETQYF
13 . TRBV7-9 CASSFSLNEPQHF
14 . TRBV7-6 CASSDQGPSYEQYF
15 . TRBV5-1 CASSLTQSSTDTQYF
16 . TRBV12-3/TRBV12-4 CASSFKAGTTLYGYTF
14 TRBD1 TRBV20-1 CSARDIRGDTEAFF